This T cell receptor (beta chain) is from a study of PD-1 blockade in classical Hodgkin lymphoma. The V gene lost 0 bases and the J gene lost 6 bases, with 15 bases spanning the gap. CDR3 length: 16 residues. CDR1 is MGHDK and CDR2 is SYGVNS in the germline V gene. Broader study findings: Significantly greater TCR diversity emerged by C4D1 in CD4+ cells but not CD8+ cells. When set against healthy donors, newly diagnosed patients were reported to show lower baseline TCR diversity. Patients were excluded if nivolumab began under 1 year after ASCT (the autologous transplant).

This table comes from immunoSEQ multiplex PCR, and its TCRdb copy is limited to in-frame clones, with some not included. The sample contains about 52,000 clones, roughly 86% of which appear only once. Time point reported: cycle 4 day 1 (C4D1), after 5 to 7 weeks of nivolumab. Relapse after autologous stem cell transplantation occurred in every patient, and brentuximab vedotin exposure varied. Complete response, partial response or progressive disease were the best responses. Comments on this clone: The antigen remains undetermined.

The TCR comes from a human donor with classical Hodgkin lymphoma. Sequenced here: peripheral blood mononuclear cells (PBMCs), sampled before the fourth cycle of nivolumab. V gene TRBV25-1 combines with J gene TRBJ2-4, with D perhaps matching TRBD2 (6 bases). CDR3 sequence reads: CASSEYIGGSRNIQYF. CDR3 nucleotides: TGTGCCAGCAGTGAATATATCGGGGGATCGAGAAACATTCAGTACTTC.